The entry below describes one TCR beta chain. What it binds is unknown. This sample is drawn from a study of cytomegalovirus exposure and HLA in healthy donors. Study-wide points: Approximately 18,000 TCR beta sequences were associated with HLA alleles at 0.05 false discovery rate in a later analysis.

The PCR made use of 60 Vbeta and 13 Jbeta primers. Sequenced by immunoSEQ multiplex PCR; TCRdb stores in-frame clones only, minus some. Of about 180,000 clones detected, roughly 80% appear once; the ten largest clones hold more than 1.5%. V lost 4 bases and J 7 bases, leaving 11 bases between the germline ends. The CDR3 extends over 13 amino acids. Germline CDR1 and CDR2: MNHEY and SVGAGI. This clonotype was sampled from a man between 40 and 49 years old in good health and CMV-seronegative. The rearrangement uses TRBV6-5 and TRBJ1-5; D is unclear. The sample taken for sequencing was PBMCs. For the CDR3, the DNA is TGTGCCAGCAGTTCAGGTGGGAGGCAGCCCCAGCATTTT. Translating it yields CASSSGGRQPQHF.